This T cell receptor (beta chain) was captured in a study of Graves' ophthalmopathy and Graves' hyperthyroidism. Findings and limits, study-wide: Most thyroid-expanded clonotypes exceeding 0.001 frequency were also found in blood.

Transcripts of RNA were the source for amplifying TCR beta CDR3 regions. Scientists carried out first-round RT-PCR using HTBI primers and then a second-round multiplex PCR. TCRdb ran MiXCR on the multiplex PCR reads and lists one entry per CDR3 protein. The profile covers roughly 500,000 distinct CDR3 sequences, with approximately 15% appearing a single time and 9.5% to 10% taken by the ten largest. This clonotype appeared many times. Its cognate antigen is unknown. Physicians reached a diagnosis by relying on clinical symptoms, serum thyroxine, TRAb, thyroid ultrasound and orbital computed tomography. Sampling over 8 ml of fresh peripheral blood provided the PBMCs. V was cut by 5 bases and J by 7 bases, with 12 bases left in between. CDR1 MNHEY and CDR2 SVGAGI come from the germline V gene. The CDR3 has 14 residues.

Input material: blood. This TCR was recovered from a woman aged 25 to 39 with Graves' ophthalmopathy. The J gene is TRBJ1-6, the V gene TRBV6-5; maybe TRBD1 (5 bases). CDR3 coding DNA: TGTGCCAGCAGTAACCCTAGGGACAATTCACCCCTCCACTTT. Translated, it gives CASSNPRDNSPLHF.